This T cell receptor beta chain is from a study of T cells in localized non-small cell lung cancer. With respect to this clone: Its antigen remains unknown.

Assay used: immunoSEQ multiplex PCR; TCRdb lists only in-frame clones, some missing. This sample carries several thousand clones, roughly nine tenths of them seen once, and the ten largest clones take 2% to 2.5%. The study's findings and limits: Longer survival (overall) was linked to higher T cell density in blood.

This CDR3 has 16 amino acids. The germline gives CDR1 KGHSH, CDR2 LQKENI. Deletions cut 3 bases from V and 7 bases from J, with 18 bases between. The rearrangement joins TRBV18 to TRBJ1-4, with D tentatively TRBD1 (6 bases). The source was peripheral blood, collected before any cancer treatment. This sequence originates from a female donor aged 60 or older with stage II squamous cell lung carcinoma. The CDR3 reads CASSPQADSFSEKLFF. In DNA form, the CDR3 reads TGTGCCAGCTCACCTCAAGCGGACAGCTTTAGTGAAAAACTGTTTTTT.